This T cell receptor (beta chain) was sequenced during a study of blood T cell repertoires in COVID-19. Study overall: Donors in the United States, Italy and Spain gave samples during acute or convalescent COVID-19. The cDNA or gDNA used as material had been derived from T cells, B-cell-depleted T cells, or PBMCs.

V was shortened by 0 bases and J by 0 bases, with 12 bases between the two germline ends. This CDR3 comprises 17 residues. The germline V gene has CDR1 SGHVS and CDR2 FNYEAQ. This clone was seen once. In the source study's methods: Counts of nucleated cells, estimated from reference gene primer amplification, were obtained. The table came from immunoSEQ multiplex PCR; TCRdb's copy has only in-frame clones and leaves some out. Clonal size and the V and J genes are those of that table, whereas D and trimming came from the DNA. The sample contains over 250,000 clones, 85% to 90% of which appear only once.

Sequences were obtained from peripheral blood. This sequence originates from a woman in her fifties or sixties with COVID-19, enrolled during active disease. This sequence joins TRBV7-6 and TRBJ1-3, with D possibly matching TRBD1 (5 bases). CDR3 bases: TGTGCCAGCAGCTTAGCCGCGATAGACAGCTCTGGAAACACCATATATTTT. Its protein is CASSLAAIDSSGNTIYF.